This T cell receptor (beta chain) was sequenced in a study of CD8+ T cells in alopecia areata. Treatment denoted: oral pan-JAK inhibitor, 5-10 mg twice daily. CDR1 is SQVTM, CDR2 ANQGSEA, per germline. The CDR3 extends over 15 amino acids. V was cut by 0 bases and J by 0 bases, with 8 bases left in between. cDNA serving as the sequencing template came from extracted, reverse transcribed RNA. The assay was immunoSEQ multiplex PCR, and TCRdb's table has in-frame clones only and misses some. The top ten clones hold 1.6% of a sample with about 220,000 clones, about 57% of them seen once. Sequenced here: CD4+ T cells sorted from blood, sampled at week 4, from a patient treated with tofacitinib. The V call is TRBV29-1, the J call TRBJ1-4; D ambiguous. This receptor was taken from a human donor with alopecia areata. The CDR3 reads CSVEDGGATNEKLFF. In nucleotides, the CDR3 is TGCAGCGTTGAAGACGGTGGTGCAACTAATGAAAAACTGTTTTTT.